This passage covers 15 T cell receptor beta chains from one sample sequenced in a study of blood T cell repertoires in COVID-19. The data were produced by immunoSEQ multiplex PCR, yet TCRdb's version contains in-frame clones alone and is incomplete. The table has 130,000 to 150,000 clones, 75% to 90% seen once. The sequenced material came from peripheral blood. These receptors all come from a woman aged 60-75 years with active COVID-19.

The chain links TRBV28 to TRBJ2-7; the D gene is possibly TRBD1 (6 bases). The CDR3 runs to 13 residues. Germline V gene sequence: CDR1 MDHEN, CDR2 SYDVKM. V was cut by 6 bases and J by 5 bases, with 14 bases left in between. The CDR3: CASSTGYSDEQYF. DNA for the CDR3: TGTGCCAGCAGCACAGGGTACTCGGACGAGCAGTACTTC. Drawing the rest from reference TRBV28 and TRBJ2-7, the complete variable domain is DVKVTQSSRYLVKRTGEKVFLECVQDMDHENMFWYRQDPGLGLRLIYFSYDVKMKEKGDIPEGYSVSREKKERFSLILESASTNQTSMYLCASSTGYSDEQYFGPGTRLTVT.

The CDR3 DNA is TGTGCCAGCAGCTTGGACAGCCACCGGGAGACCCAGTACTTC. It encodes CASSLDSHRETQYF. The chain couples TRBV7-2 to TRBJ2-5; a possible D gene is TRBD1 (6 bases). This CDR3 comprises 14 residues. CDR1 is SGHTA, CDR2 FQGNSA, per germline. V was shortened by 3 bases and J by 5 bases, with 13 bases between the two germline ends.

CDR3 coding DNA: TGTGCCAGCAGTCTCCACTCGACAGGGTTTAGTCAGCCCCAGCATTTT. Its translation is CASSLHSTGFSQPQHF. The chain couples TRBV6-2 or TRBV6-3 to TRBJ1-5, with 7 bases aligning to TRBD1. V lost 5 bases, J lost 6 bases, and 13 bases stayed unmatched. Germline CDR1 and CDR2: MNHEY and SVGEGT. CDR3 length: 16 amino acids.

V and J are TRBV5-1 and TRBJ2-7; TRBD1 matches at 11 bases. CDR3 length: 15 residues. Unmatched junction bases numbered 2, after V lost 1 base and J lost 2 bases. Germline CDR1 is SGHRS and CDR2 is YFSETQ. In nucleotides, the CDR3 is TGCGCCAGCAGCTTGCCGGGACAGGGGGCCTACGAGCAGTACTTC. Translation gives CASSLPGQGAYEQYF.

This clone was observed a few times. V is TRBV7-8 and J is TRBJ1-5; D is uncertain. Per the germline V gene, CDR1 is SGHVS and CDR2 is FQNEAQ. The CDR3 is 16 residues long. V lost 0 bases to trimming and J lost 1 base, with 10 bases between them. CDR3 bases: TGTGCCAGCAGCTTAGCGGGGAGGGTGAGCAATCAGCCCCAGCATTTT. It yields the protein CASSLAGRVSNQPQHF.

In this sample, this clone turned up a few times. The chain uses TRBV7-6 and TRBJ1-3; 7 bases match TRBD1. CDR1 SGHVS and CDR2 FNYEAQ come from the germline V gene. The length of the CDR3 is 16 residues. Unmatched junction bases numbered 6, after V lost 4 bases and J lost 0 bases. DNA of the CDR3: TGTGCCAGCAGCTCCCCCACAGGGGACTCTGGAAACACCATATATTTT. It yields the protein CASSSPTGDSGNTIYF.

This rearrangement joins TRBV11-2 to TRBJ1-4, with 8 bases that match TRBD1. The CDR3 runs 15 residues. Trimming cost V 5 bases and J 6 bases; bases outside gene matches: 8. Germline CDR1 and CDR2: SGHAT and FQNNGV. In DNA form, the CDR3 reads TGTGCCAGCAGCGGTCTCGGGACAGGAGATGAAAAACTGTTTTTT. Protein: CASSGLGTGDEKLFF.

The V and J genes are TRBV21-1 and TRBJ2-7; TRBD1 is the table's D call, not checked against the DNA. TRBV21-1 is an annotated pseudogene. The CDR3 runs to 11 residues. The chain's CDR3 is CASGGQYEQYF. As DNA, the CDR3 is TGTGCCAGCGGAGGACAGTACGAGCAGTACTTC.

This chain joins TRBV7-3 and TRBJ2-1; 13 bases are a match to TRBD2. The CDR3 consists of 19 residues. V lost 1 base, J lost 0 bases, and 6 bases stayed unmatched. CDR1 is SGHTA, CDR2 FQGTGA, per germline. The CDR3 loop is CASSLNPGLAGSSYNEQFF. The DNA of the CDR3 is TGTGCCAGCAGCTTAAACCCGGGACTAGCGGGGAGCTCCTACAATGAGCAGTTCTTC.

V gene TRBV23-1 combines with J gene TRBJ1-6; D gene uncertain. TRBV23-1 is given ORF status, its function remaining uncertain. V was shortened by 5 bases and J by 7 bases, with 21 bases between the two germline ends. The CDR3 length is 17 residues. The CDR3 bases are TGCGCCAGCAGTTGCCTCGGCCCCCCGGGGAGGAATTCACCCCTCCACTTT. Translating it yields CASSCLGPPGRNSPLHF.

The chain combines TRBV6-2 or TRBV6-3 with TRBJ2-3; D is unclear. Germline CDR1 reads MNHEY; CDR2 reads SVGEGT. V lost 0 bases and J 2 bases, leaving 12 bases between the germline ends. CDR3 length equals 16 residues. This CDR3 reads CASSYSDGVPTDTQYF. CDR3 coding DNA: TGTGCCAGCAGTTACTCAGATGGAGTCCCCACAGATACGCAGTATTTT.

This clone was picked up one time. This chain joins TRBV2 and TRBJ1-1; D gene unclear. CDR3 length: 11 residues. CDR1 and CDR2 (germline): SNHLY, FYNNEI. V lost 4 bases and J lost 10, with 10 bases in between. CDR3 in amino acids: CASSAEVGAFF. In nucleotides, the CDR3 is TGTGCCAGCAGTGCCGAGGTCGGAGCTTTCTTT.

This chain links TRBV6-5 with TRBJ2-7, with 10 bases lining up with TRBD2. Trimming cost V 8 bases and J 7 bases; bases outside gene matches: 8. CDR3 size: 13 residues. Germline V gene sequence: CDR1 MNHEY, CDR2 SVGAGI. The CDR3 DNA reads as TGTGCCAGCGGGCAGCGGGAGGGCATGGAGCAGTACTTC. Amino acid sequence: CASGQREGMEQYF.

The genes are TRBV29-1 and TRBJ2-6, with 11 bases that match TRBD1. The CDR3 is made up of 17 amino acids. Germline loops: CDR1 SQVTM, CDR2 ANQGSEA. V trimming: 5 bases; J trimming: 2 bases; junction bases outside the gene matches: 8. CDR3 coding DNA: TGCAGCGTTCTGCCTAGGACAGGGGGCCCTGGGGCCAACGTCCTGACTTTC. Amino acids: CSVLPRTGGPGANVLTF.

Here the CDR3 DNA reads TGTGCCAGCAGCCAATCGAAAGCGGGAGGTTCCTACGAGCAGTACTTC. Its translation is CASSQSKAGGSYEQYF. V usage is TRBV3-1 (or the pseudogene TRBV3-2) and J usage is TRBJ2-7; 9 nucleotides agree with TRBD2. V lost 2 bases to trimming and J lost 1 base; unmatched junction nucleotides: 6. The CDR3 runs 16 residues. CDR1 is LGHDT, CDR2 YNNKEL, per germline (reference sequence).